This T cell receptor (beta chain) was documented in a study of blood T cell repertoires in COVID-19. About the study: Researchers got acute and convalescent COVID-19 samples from the United States, Italy and Spain. T cells, B-cell-depleted T cells, or PBMCs supplied cDNA or gDNA.

Original analysis: Using reference gene primer amplification, nucleated cell counts were estimated. Clones were read by immunoSEQ multiplex PCR, and TCRdb kept only the in-frame ones, dropping some. Clonal size and the V and J genes are those of that table, whereas D and trimming came from the DNA. The table has roughly 230,000 clones, around 82% seen once; the top ten hold 8.6%. The CDR3 loop spans 14 amino acids. V gave up 3 bases and J gave up 6 bases, with 14 bases separating them. Germline CDR1 and CDR2: LGHDT and YNNKEL (reference sequence). Specimen: peripheral blood. The clonotype originates from a man aged 35-49 years with active or convalescent COVID-19. V gene TRBV3-1 (or the pseudogene TRBV3-2) combines with J gene TRBJ1-2; no firm D call. The CDR3 nucleotides read TGTGCCAGCAGCCAGGGCCCGGGGAGGGATGGCTACACCTTC. Translated: CASSQGPGRDGYTF.